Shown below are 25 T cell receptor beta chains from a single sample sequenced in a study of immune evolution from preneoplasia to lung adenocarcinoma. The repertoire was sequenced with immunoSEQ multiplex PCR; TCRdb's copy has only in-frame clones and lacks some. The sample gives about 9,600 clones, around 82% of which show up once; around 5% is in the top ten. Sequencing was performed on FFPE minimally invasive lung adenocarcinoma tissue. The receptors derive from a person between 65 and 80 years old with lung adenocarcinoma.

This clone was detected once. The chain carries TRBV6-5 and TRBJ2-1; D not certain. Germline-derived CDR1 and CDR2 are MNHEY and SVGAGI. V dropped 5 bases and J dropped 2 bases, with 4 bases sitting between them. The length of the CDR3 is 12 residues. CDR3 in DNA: TGTGCCAGCAGTCAGCCCTACAATGAGCAGTTCTTC. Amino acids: CASSQPYNEQFF.

CDR3 DNA: TGTGCCAGCAGCCCCCAGGGGGCGGAGACTGAAGCTTTCTTT. Its translation is CASSPQGAETEAFF. The chain recombines TRBV7-2 with TRBJ1-1, with TRBD1 matching over 8 bases. Germline loops: CDR1 SGHTA, CDR2 FQGNSA. Trimming removed 5 bases from V and 5 bases from J; junction bases left unmatched: 7. The CDR3 has 14 residues.

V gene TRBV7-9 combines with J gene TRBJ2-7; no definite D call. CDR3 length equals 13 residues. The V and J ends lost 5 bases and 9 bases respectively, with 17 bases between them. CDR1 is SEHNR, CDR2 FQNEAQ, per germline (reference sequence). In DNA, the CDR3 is TGTGCCAGCAGCCCCGGATCGGTGAAGGGGCAGTACTTC. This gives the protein CASSPGSVKGQYF.

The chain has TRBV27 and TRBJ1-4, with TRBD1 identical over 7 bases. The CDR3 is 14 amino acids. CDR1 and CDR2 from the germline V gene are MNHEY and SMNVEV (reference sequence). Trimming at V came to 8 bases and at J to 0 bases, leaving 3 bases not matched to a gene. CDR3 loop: CASGTAATNEKLFF. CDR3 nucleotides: TGTGCCAGCGGGACAGCTGCAACTAATGAAAAACTGTTTTTT.

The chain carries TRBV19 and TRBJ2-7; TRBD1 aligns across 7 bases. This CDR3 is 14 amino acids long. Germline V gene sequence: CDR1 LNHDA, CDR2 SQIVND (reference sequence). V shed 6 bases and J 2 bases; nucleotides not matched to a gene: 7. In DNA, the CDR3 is TGTGCCAGTAGGCCTAGAGGGGGCACCTACGAGCAGTACTTC. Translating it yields CASRPRGGTYEQYF.

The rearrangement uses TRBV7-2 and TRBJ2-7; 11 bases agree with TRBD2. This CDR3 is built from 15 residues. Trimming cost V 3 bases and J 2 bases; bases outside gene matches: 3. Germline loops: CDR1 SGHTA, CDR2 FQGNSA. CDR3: CASSLTSGDTYEQYF. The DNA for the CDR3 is TGTGCCAGCAGCTTGACTAGCGGGGACACCTACGAGCAGTACTTC.

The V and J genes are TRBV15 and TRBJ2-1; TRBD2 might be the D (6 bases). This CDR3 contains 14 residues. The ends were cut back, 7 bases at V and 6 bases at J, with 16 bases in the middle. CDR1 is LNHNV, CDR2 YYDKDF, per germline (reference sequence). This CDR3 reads CATTAWGEANEQFF. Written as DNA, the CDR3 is TGTGCCACCACCGCGTGGGGGGAGGCCAATGAGCAGTTCTTC.

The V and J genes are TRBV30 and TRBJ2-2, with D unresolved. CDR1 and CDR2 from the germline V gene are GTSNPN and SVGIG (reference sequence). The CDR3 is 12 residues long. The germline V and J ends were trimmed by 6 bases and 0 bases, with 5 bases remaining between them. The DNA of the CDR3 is TGTGCCTGTAGACCGAACACCGGGGAGCTGTTTTTT. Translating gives CACRPNTGELFF.

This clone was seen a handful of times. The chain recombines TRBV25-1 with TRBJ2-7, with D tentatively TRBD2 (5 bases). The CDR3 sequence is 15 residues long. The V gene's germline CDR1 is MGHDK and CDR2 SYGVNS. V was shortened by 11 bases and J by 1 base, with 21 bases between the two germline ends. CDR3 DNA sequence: TGTGCCGTACAAAGTGGACCTCGCGGGTCCTACGAGCAGTACTTC. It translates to CAVQSGPRGSYEQYF.

This chain's CDR3 is CSVWGYAEAFF. CDR3 nucleotides: TGCAGTGTTTGGGGGTACGCTGAAGCTTTCTTT. V and J are TRBV20-1 and TRBJ1-1; the D gene is possibly TRBD1 (5 bases). Germline loops: CDR1 DFQATT, CDR2 SNEGSKA (reference sequence). The CDR3 totals 11 residues. The ends were cut back, 7 bases at V and 6 bases at J, with 12 bases in the middle.

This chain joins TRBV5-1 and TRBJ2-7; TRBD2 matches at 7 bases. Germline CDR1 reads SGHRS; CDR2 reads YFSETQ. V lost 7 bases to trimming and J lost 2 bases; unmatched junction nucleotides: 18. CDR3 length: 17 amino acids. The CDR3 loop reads CASGASKGSGQTYEQYF. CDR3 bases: TGCGCCAGCGGGGCAAGTAAAGGTAGCGGGCAAACCTACGAGCAGTACTTC.

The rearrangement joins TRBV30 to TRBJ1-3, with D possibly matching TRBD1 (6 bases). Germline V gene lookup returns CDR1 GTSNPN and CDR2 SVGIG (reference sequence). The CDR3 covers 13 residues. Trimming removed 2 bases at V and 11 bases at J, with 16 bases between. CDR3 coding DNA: TGTGCCTGGAGTAGTCTTAGGGGGGGATCCATATATTTT. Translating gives CAWSSLRGGSIYF.

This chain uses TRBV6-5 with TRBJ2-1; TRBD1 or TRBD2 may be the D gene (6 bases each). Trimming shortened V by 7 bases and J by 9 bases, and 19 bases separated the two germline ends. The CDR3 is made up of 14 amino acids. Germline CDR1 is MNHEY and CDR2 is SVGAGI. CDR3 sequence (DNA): TGTGCCAGCACCCCGCTGAGGGGGGAAGGTGAGCAGTTCTTC. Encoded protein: CASTPLRGEGEQFF.

The CDR3 region has the DNA TGTGCCAGCAGTTACGGGGTCCAAAGCTCCTACGAGCAGTACTTC. It is translated as CASSYGVQSSYEQYF. This sequence joins TRBV6-5 and TRBJ2-7, with no clear D. V was shortened by 2 bases and J by 0 bases, with 11 bases between the two germline ends. Per germline, CDR1 MNHEY and CDR2 SVGAGI. CDR3 length equals 15 residues.

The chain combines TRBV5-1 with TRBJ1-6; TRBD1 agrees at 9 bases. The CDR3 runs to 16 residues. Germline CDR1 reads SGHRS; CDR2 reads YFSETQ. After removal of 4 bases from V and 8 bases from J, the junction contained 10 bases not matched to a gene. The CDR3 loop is CASSQDTGTGHSPLHF. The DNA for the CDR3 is TGCGCCAGCAGCCAAGATACCGGGACAGGGCATTCACCCCTCCACTTT.

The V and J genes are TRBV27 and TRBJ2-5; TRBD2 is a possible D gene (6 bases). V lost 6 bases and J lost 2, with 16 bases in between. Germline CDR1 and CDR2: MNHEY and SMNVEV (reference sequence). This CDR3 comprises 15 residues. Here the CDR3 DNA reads TGTGCCAGCAGAACACTTGGGGGAGGACAAGAGACCCAGTACTTC. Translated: CASRTLGGGQETQYF.

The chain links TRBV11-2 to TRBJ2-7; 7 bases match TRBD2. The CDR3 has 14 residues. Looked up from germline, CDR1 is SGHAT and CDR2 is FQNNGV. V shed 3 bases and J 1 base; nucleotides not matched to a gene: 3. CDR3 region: CASSFPGGSYEQYF. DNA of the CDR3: TGTGCCAGCAGCTTTCCGGGGGGTTCCTACGAGCAGTACTTC.

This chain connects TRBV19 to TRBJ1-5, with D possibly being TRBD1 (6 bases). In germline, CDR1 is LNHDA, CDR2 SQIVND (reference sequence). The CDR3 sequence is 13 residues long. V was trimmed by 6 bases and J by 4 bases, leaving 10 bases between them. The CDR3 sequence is CASSRQVNQPQHF. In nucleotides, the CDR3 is TGTGCCAGTAGCAGACAGGTAAATCAGCCCCAGCATTTT. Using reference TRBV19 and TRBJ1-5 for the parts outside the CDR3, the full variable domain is DGGITQSPKYLFRKEGQNVTLSCEQNLNHDAMYWYRQDPGQGLRLIYYSQIVNDFQKGDIAEGYSVSREKKESFPLTVTSAQKNPTAFYLCASSRQVNQPQHFGDGTRLSIL.

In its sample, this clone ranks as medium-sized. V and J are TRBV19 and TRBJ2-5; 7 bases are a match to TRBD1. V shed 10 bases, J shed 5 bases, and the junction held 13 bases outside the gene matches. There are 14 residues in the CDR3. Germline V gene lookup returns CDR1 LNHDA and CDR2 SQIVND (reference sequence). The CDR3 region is CATKDHRGRETQYF. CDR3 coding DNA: TGTGCCACCAAAGATCACAGGGGTAGGGAGACCCAGTACTTC. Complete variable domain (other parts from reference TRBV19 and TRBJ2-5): DGGITQSPKYLFRKEGQNVTLSCEQNLNHDAMYWYRQDPGQGLRLIYYSQIVNDFQKGDIAEGYSVSREKKESFPLTVTSAQKNPTAFYLCATKDHRGRETQYFGPGTRLLVL.

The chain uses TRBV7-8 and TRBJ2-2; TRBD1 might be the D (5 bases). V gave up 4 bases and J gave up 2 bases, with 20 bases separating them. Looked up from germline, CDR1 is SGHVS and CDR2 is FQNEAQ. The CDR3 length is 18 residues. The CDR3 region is CASSSSIYSTENTGELFF. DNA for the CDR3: TGTGCCAGCAGCTCTTCTATATACTCGACAGAAAACACCGGGGAGCTGTTTTTT.

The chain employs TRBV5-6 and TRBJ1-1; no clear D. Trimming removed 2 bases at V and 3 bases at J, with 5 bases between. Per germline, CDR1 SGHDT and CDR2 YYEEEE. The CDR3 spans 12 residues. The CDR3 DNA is TGTGCCAGCAGCTTCAGAGACACTGAAGCTTTCTTT. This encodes CASSFRDTEAFF.

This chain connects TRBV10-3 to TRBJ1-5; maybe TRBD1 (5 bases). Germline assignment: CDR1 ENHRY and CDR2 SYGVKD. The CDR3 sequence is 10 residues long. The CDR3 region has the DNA TGTGGGGGCTGGGTACAGCCCCAGCATTTT. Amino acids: CGGWVQPQHF.

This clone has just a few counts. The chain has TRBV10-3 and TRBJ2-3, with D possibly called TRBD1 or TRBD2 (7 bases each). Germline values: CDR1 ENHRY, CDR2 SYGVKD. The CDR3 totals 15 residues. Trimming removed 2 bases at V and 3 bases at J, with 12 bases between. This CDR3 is CAISEPQGGTDTQYF. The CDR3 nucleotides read TGTGCCATCAGTGAGCCGCAGGGGGGGACAGATACGCAGTATTTT.

The chain's CDR3 is CASSQDTGELFF. CDR3 nucleotide sequence: TGTGCCAGCAGCCAAGACACCGGGGAGCTGTTTTTT. V gene TRBV7-3 combines with J gene TRBJ2-2; D remains unclear. With 5 bases removed from V and 3 bases from J, the gap between germline ends came to 4 bases. Germline assignment: CDR1 SGHTA and CDR2 FQGTGA. The CDR3 consists of 12 residues.

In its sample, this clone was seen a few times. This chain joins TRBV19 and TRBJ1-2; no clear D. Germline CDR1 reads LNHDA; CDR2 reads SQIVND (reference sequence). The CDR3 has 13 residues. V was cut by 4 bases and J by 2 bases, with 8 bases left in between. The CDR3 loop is CASSSYRNYGYTF. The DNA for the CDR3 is TGTGCCAGTAGTAGTTACCGAAACTATGGCTACACCTTC.